This entry lists 15 T cell receptor beta chains sequenced from one sample in a study of T cells after posttransplantation cyclophosphamide. Sequenced by immunoSEQ multiplex PCR; TCRdb stores in-frame clones only, minus some. Of 20,000 or so clones listed, roughly 87% were seen once; the top ten hold just under 7.5%. A marrow graft followed busulfan-fludarabine conditioning, with cyclophosphamide on days +3 and +4. The sequencing used PBMCs, collected after allogeneic stem cell transplant with posttransplant cyclophosphamide. Receptors were obtained from a female patient in her 40s who received an allogeneic stem cell transplant from a related donor, was CMV-positive, and had no GVHD. Some of the T cells might come from the graft donor.

The rearrangement joins TRBV7-2 to TRBJ2-7; the match to TRBD2 covers 9 bases. The CDR3 runs to 15 residues. Losses at the gene ends were 1 base for V and 0 bases for J; bases not matched to a gene: 1. Germline values: CDR1 SGHTA, CDR2 FQGNSA. DNA of the CDR3: TGTGCCAGCAGCTTAGTGACTAGCGGCTCCTACGAGCAGTACTTC. Residues: CASSLVTSGSYEQYF. The variable domain in full, with the rest retrieved from reference TRBV7-2 and TRBJ2-7, is GAGVSQSPSNKVTEKGKDVELRCDPISGHTALYWYRQSLGQGLEFLIYFQGNSAPDKSGLPSDRFSAERTGGSVSTLTIQRTQQEDSAVYLCASSLVTSGSYEQYFGPGTRLTVT.

The gene calls are TRBV18 and TRBJ1-1; D is possibly TRBD1 (5 bases). Germline V CDR1 and CDR2: KGHSH, LQKENI. The CDR3 is 14 residues long. V was shortened by 3 bases and J by 6 bases, with 14 bases between the two germline ends. The chain's CDR3 is CASSPPGPPPEAFF. The CDR3, as DNA: TGTGCCAGCTCACCTCCAGGGCCCCCTCCTGAAGCTTTCTTT.

This clone was picked up one time. The chain recombines TRBV9 with TRBJ2-5, with D unresolved. The CDR3 loop spans 13 amino acids. Per the germline V gene, CDR1 is SGDLS and CDR2 is YYNGEE. Trimming took off 0 bases at V and 1 base at J, with 4 bases between the two ends. In DNA, the CDR3 is TGTGCCAGCAGCGTAGATCTCCAAGAGACCCAGTACTTC. This gives the protein CASSVDLQETQYF.

This clone showed up just once. V is TRBV4-3 and J is TRBJ1-6; 11 nucleotides line up with TRBD1. In germline, CDR1 is LGHNA, CDR2 YSLEER. Germline trimming cut 4 bases from V and 10 bases from J; bases unmatched to any gene: 6. CDR3 size: 15 residues. The CDR3 DNA sequence: TGCGCCAGCAGCCCCGGGACAGGGGGTCGATCACCCCTCCACTTT. This encodes CASSPGTGGRSPLHF.

The chain is built from TRBV30 and TRBJ1-2, with unresolved D. Trimming removed 0 bases at V and 7 bases at J, with 9 bases between. The CDR3 has 12 residues. Looked up from germline, CDR1 is GTSNPN and CDR2 is SVGIG (reference sequence). The CDR3 is CAWSVSNSGYTF. CDR3 coding DNA: TGTGCCTGGAGTGTGTCGAACAGTGGCTACACCTTC.

The chain is built from TRBV4-1 and TRBJ2-5, with a tentative D call TRBD1 (6 bases). Trimming left V 1 base short and J 5 bases short, with 11 bases between. Germline lookup yields CDR1 MGHRA and CDR2 YSYEKL. CDR3 length equals 14 residues. CDR3 in amino acids: CASSQGWGRETQYF. The DNA for the CDR3 is TGCGCCAGCAGCCAAGGGTGGGGGCGGGAGACCCAGTACTTC.

J is TRBJ2-7 and V is TRBV7-2; maybe TRBD2 (5 bases). This CDR3 region has 13 residues. Trimming removed 3 bases at V and 2 bases at J, with 8 bases between. Germline CDR1 and CDR2: SGHTA and FQGNSA. Here the CDR3 DNA reads TGTGCCAGCAGCTTGGAGCGGACCTACGAGCAGTACTTC. This sequence encodes CASSLERTYEQYF.

This chain joins TRBV7-3 and TRBJ2-1, with 7 nucleotides matching TRBD2. The CDR3 sequence is 15 residues long. Germline values: CDR1 SGHTA, CDR2 FQGTGA. After removal of 4 bases from V and 3 bases from J, the junction contained 6 bases not matched to a gene. The CDR3 protein is CASSYTGTNYNEQFF. CDR3 sequence (DNA): TGTGCCAGCAGCTACACCGGGACTAACTACAATGAGCAGTTCTTC.

The chain recombines TRBV5-6 with TRBJ2-7; D is perhaps TRBD1 (5 bases). The CDR3 runs to 13 residues. Trimming removed 0 bases from V and 2 bases from J, with 6 bases in between. CDR1 is SGHDT, CDR2 YYEEEE, per germline. The CDR3 spells CASSLARAYEQYF. CDR3 coding DNA: TGTGCCAGCAGCTTGGCCAGGGCCTACGAGCAGTACTTC.

This clone showed up just a few times. The genes are TRBV4-2 and TRBJ2-7, with 8 bases matching TRBD2. CDR1 and CDR2 from the germline V gene are LGHNA and YNFKEQ. This CDR3 spans 15 amino acids. After removal of 3 bases from V and 0 bases from J, the junction contained 4 bases not matched to a gene. CDR3 coding DNA: TGTGCCAGCAGCCAGGTAGCGGGGAGCTCCTACGAGCAGTACTTC. Its translation is CASSQVAGSSYEQYF.

The V gene is TRBV5-1, the J gene TRBJ1-1, with a weak D call TRBD1 (5 bases). The ends were cut back, 2 bases at V and 3 bases at J, with 11 bases in the middle. Germline lookup yields CDR1 SGHRS and CDR2 YFSETQ. The CDR3 extends over 14 amino acids. For the CDR3, the DNA is TGCGCCAGCAGCTTTTCGGACATTTACACTGAAGCTTTCTTT. Translated, it gives CASSFSDIYTEAFF.

V gene TRBV29-1 combines with J gene TRBJ2-2; TRBD2 is a possible D gene (5 bases). V was pared by 6 bases and J by 6 bases, with 14 bases between. In germline, CDR1 is SQVTM, CDR2 ANQGSEA. There are 13 residues in the CDR3. The CDR3 is CSVLRSAPGELFF. The DNA of the CDR3 is TGCAGCGTCCTACGTAGCGCCCCCGGGGAGCTGTTTTTT.

The gene calls are TRBV6-5 and TRBJ2-7, with 8 nucleotides matching TRBD2. The length of the CDR3 is 14 residues. Germline V CDR1 and CDR2: MNHEY, SVGAGI. Trimming took 0 bases from V and 11 from J; bases not matched to a gene: 9. The CDR3 DNA is TGTGCCAGCAGTTACTCCGGACTAGCCGTTGGAAAGTACTTC. Translation gives CASSYSGLAVGKYF.

This clone was detected once. This chain joins TRBV7-2 and TRBJ2-5; 7 nucleotides line up with TRBD2. The germline gives CDR1 SGHTA, CDR2 FQGNSA. The CDR3 runs to 16 residues. CDR3 sequence reads: CAEGGRALMGQETQYF. DNA for the CDR3: TGTGCAGAGGGAGGGAGGGCCCTTATGGGGCAAGAGACCCAGTACTTC.

The chain employs TRBV7-2 and TRBJ1-6; no clear D. V gave up 1 base and J gave up 5 bases, with 12 bases separating them. Per the germline V gene, CDR1 is SGHTA and CDR2 is FQGNSA. The CDR3 extends over 16 amino acids. The DNA for the CDR3 is TGTGCCAGCAGCTTAGAGGGAGGCTGGAATAATTCACCCCTCCACTTT. Protein product: CASSLEGGWNNSPLHF.